The source of this T cell receptor beta chain is a study of CD8+ T cells in alopecia areata. Study-level background: Dosing spanned 6 to 18 months on tofacitinib, then 6 months off drug. Study results and limitations: Higher clonality and more expanded CD8+ clones appeared in lesional than normal scalp.

This clone occurred a few times. What it binds is unknown. Starting from PBMCs, sorting isolated CD4+ and CD8+ T cells. cDNA reverse transcribed from extracted RNA served as the sequencing template. The method was immunoSEQ multiplex PCR; TCRdb's version includes in-frame clones alone and lacks a portion of them. Of 220,000 or so clones listed, 50% to 60% are singletons. There are 14 residues in the CDR3. Germline CDR1 reads SQVTM; CDR2 reads ANQGSEA. V was clipped by 4 bases and J by 4 bases; unmatched bases: 7. Source: CD4+ T cells sorted from blood, taken at week 0. The receptor's source is a human donor with alopecia areata. The J gene is TRBJ1-2, the V gene TRBV29-1; 9 bases align to TRBD1. The CDR3 spells CSVGQGGPSYGYTF. In DNA, the CDR3 is TGCAGCGTTGGACAGGGGGGTCCGTCCTATGGCTACACCTTC.